This T cell receptor (beta chain) emerged from a study of blood T cell repertoires in COVID-19. Across the study: The United States, Italy and Spain provided the acute and convalescent COVID-19 samples.

Profiled with immunoSEQ multiplex PCR; TCRdb holds only in-frame clones, not every one. The sample contains roughly 200,000 clones, 80% to 90% of which appear only once. Trimming stripped 4 bases from V and 2 bases from J, with 12 bases between. There are 15 residues in the CDR3. CDR1 and CDR2 from the germline V gene are MNHNY and SVGAGI (reference sequence). The sample was peripheral blood. The TCR was taken from a human donor with active or convalescent COVID-19. The donor label of this sample is uncertain. V gene TRBV6-6 combines with J gene TRBJ1-3; D might be TRBD1 (5 bases). The CDR3 spells CASSSLTDTGNTIYF. CDR3 nucleotide sequence: TGTGCCAGCAGTTCACTGACAGACACTGGAAACACCATATATTTT.